These T cell receptor beta chains were read from a single sample in a study of cytomegalovirus exposure and HLA in healthy donors. This table comes from immunoSEQ multiplex PCR, and its TCRdb copy is limited to in-frame clones, with some not included. The data show some 130,000 clones, around 63% seen once. The sample consisted of PBMCs. The receptor source for this set is a man aged 35 to 55 in good health and CMV-seropositive. The CDR3 runs from the conserved cysteine through the conserved F or W. Each record gives: CDR3 length, V gene, D gene, J gene, clone size, CDR3 DNA, CDR3 protein. The D gene is left open where the match is weak. Clone size appears in some rows only: once, few, many, or a class for an expanded clone.

length: 15; V: TRBV19; D: TRBD2; J: TRBJ2-7; size: -; DNA: TGTGCCAGTAGTATAGGACTAGCGGGTTCTTACGAGCAGTACTTC; CDR3: CASSIGLAGSYEQYF
length: 16; V: TRBV10-3; D: TRBD2; J: TRBJ2-7; size: once; DNA: TGTGCCATCAGTGAGCACCTAGCGGGAGGGTCCTACGAGCAGTACTTC; CDR3: CAISEHLAGGSYEQYF
length: 16; V: TRBV5-6; D: TRBD2; J: TRBJ2-7; size: -; DNA: TGTGCCAGCAGCCTACAGGGACTAGCGGTCTCCTACGAGCAGTACTTC; CDR3: CASSLQGLAVSYEQYF
length: 22; V: TRBV2; D: TRBD1; J: TRBJ2-5; size: -; DNA: TGTGCCACCTCAGGAGCCTACGCGGTTGTGGACAGGGGGCGCGGGGGACAAGAGACCCAGTACTTC; CDR3: CATSGAYAVVDRGRGGQETQYF
length: 13; V: TRBV7-9; D: TRBD2; J: TRBJ2-3; size: few; DNA: TGTGCCAGCAGCGGGGACTACCCAGATACGCAGTATTTT; CDR3: CASSGDYPDTQYF
length: 12; V: TRBV19; D: -; J: TRBJ1-1; size: few; DNA: TGTGCCAGTAGCGCGGGGAACACTGAAGCTTTCTTT; CDR3: CASSAGNTEAFF
length: 15; V: TRBV27; D: TRBD2; J: TRBJ2-7; size: -; DNA: TGTGCCAGCAGTGATCTCGCGGGAGGCTACTACGAGCAGTACTTC; CDR3: CASSDLAGGYYEQYF
length: 16; V: TRBV18; D: TRBD1; J: TRBJ2-2; size: -; DNA: TGTGCCAGCTCACTGGGACAGGGAAGGAGTACCGGGGAGCTGTTTTTT; CDR3: CASSLGQGRSTGELFF
length: 15; V: TRBV5-4; D: TRBD1; J: TRBJ1-3; size: -; DNA: TGTGCCAGCAAGAGACAGGGATCCTCTGGAAACACCATATATTTT; CDR3: CASKRQGSSGNTIYF
length: 13; V: TRBV9; D: TRBD1; J: TRBJ1-2; size: once; DNA: TGTGCCAGCAGCGCACAGGGGGCCGGGGGCTACACCTTC; CDR3: CASSAQGAGGYTF
length: 17; V: TRBV11-2; D: TRBD2; J: TRBJ2-7; size: few; DNA: TGTGCCAGCAGCTTATTGCGTGGGAGGACTAGCGGAGGCGAGCAGTACTTC; CDR3: CASSLLRGRTSGGEQYF
length: 16; V: TRBV6-1; D: TRBD1; J: TRBJ2-7; size: -; DNA: TGTGCCAGCAGTGTTGGGGCGACAGGGAACTCCTACGAGCAGTACTTC; CDR3: CASSVGATGNSYEQYF
length: 13; V: TRBV6-1; D: -; J: TRBJ2-2; size: -; DNA: TGTGCCAGCAGGGCCAGGGAGGCCGGGGAGCTGTTTTTT; CDR3: CASRAREAGELFF
length: 14; V: TRBV21-1; D: -; J: TRBJ2-7; size: -; DNA: TGTGCCAGCAGCAAAACTACGAATCTTTACGAGCAGTACTTC; CDR3: CASSKTTNLYEQYF
length: 16; V: TRBV4-2; D: -; J: TRBJ1-2; size: once; DNA: TGTGCCAGCAGCCAAGTTGTAGGGGCAGGGAACTATGGCTACACCTTC; CDR3: CASSQVVGAGNYGYTF
length: 12; V: TRBV27; D: TRBD1; J: TRBJ2-5; size: -; DNA: TGTGCCAGCGGGGGACAGGTAGAGACCCAGTACTTC; CDR3: CASGGQVETQYF
length: 13; V: TRBV5-1; D: -; J: TRBJ1-2; size: -; DNA: TGCGCCAGCAATCCTGGCACAAACTATGGCTACACCTTC; CDR3: CASNPGTNYGYTF
length: 14; V: TRBV28; D: -; J: TRBJ2-1; size: once; DNA: TGTGCCAGCAGTTTTAGTAGGAGCTACAATGAGCAGTTCTTC; CDR3: CASSFSRSYNEQFF
length: 14; V: TRBV28; D: TRBD1; J: TRBJ1-2; size: -; DNA: TGTGCCAGCAGGGCGACAGGGGTGGAATATGGCTACACCTTC; CDR3: CASRATGVEYGYTF
length: 16; V: TRBV10-3; D: -; J: TRBJ1-6; size: -; DNA: TGTGCCATCAGCGAGAAACAGAGCTCCTATAATTCACCCCTCCACTTT; CDR3: CAISEKQSSYNSPLHF
length: 16; V: TRBV6-6; D: TRBD1; J: TRBJ2-6; size: few; DNA: TGTGCCAGCAGTACCCAGACAGGGCCTGGGGCCAACGTCCTGACTTTC; CDR3: CASSTQTGPGANVLTF
length: 12; V: TRBV7-9; D: -; J: TRBJ1-2; size: -; DNA: TGTTCCAGCAGCTTTGACAGTTATGGCTACACCTTC; CDR3: CSSSFDSYGYTF
length: 15; V: TRBV27; D: TRBD1; J: TRBJ1-1; size: -; DNA: TGTGCCAGCAGTTTGATATGGACAGGGGTGGATGAAGCTTTCTTT; CDR3: CASSLIWTGVDEAFF
length: 15; V: TRBV19; D: -; J: TRBJ1-1; size: once; DNA: TGTGCCAGTAGTATAGCGGGCAGGGCCAACACTGAAGCTTTCTTT; CDR3: CASSIAGRANTEAFF
length: 16; V: TRBV5-1; D: TRBD2; J: TRBJ2-3; size: -; DNA: TGCGCCAGCAGCTTGCGAGCGGGGGGCCGCACAGATACGCAGTATTTT; CDR3: CASSLRAGGRTDTQYF
length: 12; V: TRBV27; D: -; J: TRBJ2-5; size: -; DNA: TGTGCCAGCAGCTTTAACCGGGAGACCCAGTACTTC; CDR3: CASSFNRETQYF
length: 16; V: TRBV4-3; D: -; J: TRBJ2-1; size: -; DNA: TGCGCCAGCAGCCAAGATCTCACAGGGATCTACAATGAGCAGTTCTTC; CDR3: CASSQDLTGIYNEQFF
length: 14; V: TRBV28; D: -; J: TRBJ1-5; size: -; DNA: TGTGCCAGCAAGGGTCAGACTAAGAATCAGCCCCAGCATTTT; CDR3: CASKGQTKNQPQHF
length: 16; V: TRBV5-1; D: -; J: TRBJ2-2; size: -; DNA: TGCGCCAGCAGCTTGGACACACAGGGCTCCAGCGGGGAGCTGTTTTTT; CDR3: CASSLDTQGSSGELFF
length: 14; V: TRBV18; D: -; J: TRBJ2-1; size: -; DNA: TGTGCCAGCACCCGGGGGGCCAATAAGAATGAGCAGTTCTTC; CDR3: CASTRGANKNEQFF
length: 15; V: TRBV9; D: -; J: TRBJ2-7; size: -; DNA: TGTGCCAGCAGTGTCCTCAGCGAGCCCTCCTACGAGCAGTACTTC; CDR3: CASSVLSEPSYEQYF
length: 14; V: TRBV21-1; D: -; J: TRBJ1-2; size: -; DNA: TGTGCCAGCAGCAAAGACAGGGGGCAGTATGGCTACACCTTC; CDR3: CASSKDRGQYGYTF
length: 12; V: TRBV6-6; D: -; J: TRBJ2-3; size: -; DNA: TGTGCCAGCAGCCTACCGGGAGATACGCAGTATTTT; CDR3: CASSLPGDTQYF
length: 15; V: TRBV2; D: TRBD1; J: TRBJ2-2; size: -; DNA: TGTGCCAGCAGGCGGGGGACAGGGGGCTCCGGGGAGCTGTTTTTT; CDR3: CASRRGTGGSGELFF
length: 16; V: TRBV11-2; D: -; J: TRBJ2-2; size: -; DNA: TGTGCCAGCAGCCGAAGAGGATTAACGAACACCGGGGAGCTGTTTTTT; CDR3: CASSRRGLTNTGELFF
length: 16; V: TRBV7-9; D: TRBD1; J: TRBJ1-4; size: -; DNA: TGTGCCAGCAGCTCCGGCGGGACAGGGGATAATGAAAAACTGTTTTTT; CDR3: CASSSGGTGDNEKLFF
length: 16; V: TRBV5-5; D: TRBD1; J: TRBJ1-1; size: -; DNA: TGTGCCAGCAGCTTGGCGGGGGACAGAAGAAACACTGAAGCTTTCTTT; CDR3: CASSLAGDRRNTEAFF